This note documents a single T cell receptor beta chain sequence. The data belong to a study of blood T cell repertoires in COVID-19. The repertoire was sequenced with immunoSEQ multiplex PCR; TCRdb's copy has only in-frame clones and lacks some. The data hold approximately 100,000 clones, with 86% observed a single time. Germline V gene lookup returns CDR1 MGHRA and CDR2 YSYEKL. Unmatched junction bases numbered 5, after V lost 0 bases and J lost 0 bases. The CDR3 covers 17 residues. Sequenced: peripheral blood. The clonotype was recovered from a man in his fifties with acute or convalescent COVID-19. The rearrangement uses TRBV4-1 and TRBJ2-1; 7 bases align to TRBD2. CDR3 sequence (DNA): TGCGCCAGCAGCCAAGATGGAACGGGGGGCTCCTACAATGAGCAGTTCTTC. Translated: CASSQDGTGGSYNEQFF.